One T cell receptor (beta chain) is described in this entry. What it binds is unknown. CD8 memory was a combination that joined CD45RO+ cells with CCR7-negative CD45RA+ TemRA cells. The entry originates in a study of shared clonotypes between healthy human individuals. Roughly 33,000 T cell genomes, or approximately 200 ng DNA, went into the sorted-subset replicate PCRs. Profiling relied on immunoSEQ multiplex PCR, and the TCRdb table lists in-frame clones only, not all of them. The table lists over 300,000 clones, about nine tenths of them singletons. The CDR3 extends over 13 amino acids. The germline V gene has CDR1 MNHEY and CDR2 SMNVEV (reference sequence). V was pared by 6 bases and J by 0 bases, with 6 bases between. Findings and caveats of the study: A generally larger estimated richness was seen in naive subsets than in memory subsets.

Specimen: memory CD8+ T cells sorted from blood. Specified subset: CD45RO+ cells pooled with CCR7-negative TemRA cells. J is TRBJ1-5 and V is TRBV27; D ambiguous. The sequence was obtained from a man younger than 35 in good health. The CDR3 here is CASSQNSNQPQHF. For the CDR3, the DNA is TGTGCCAGCAGCCAAAATAGCAATCAGCCCCAGCATTTT.